The TCR beta chain under discussion was sequenced for a study of blood T cell repertoires in COVID-19. Whole-study context: Specimens from acute and convalescent COVID-19 originated in the United States, Italy and Spain. PBMCs, B-cell-depleted T cells, or T cells were the source of the cDNA or gDNA that made up the material.

The V and J ends lost 0 bases and 10 bases, in that order; junction bases with no gene match: 6. CDR3 length equals 15 residues. CDR1 is SGDLS and CDR2 is YYNGEE in the germline V gene. Original analysis: Nucleated cell number was recorded as an estimate derived from reference gene primer amplification. TCRdb's copy holds only in-frame clones and misses some; the assay was immunoSEQ multiplex PCR. For V, J and clone size, that table is used; D and trimming come from the DNA. Of over 200,000 clones listed, 85% to 90% are singletons. Seattle cases were enrolled at active infection and followed longitudinally.

The V call is TRBV9, the J call TRBJ1-6; 8 bases are shared with TRBD1. The sequence came from a man aged 25 to 40 with COVID-19, enrolled during active disease. Sequencing was done on a sample of peripheral blood. The CDR3 DNA sequence: TGTGCCAGCAGCGTAGGGGAGACAGGGGTATCACCCCTCCACTTT. Translated: CASSVGETGVSPLHF.